This passage covers 18 T cell receptor beta chains from one sample sequenced in a study of cytomegalovirus exposure and HLA in healthy donors. The study ran its PCR with 60 Vbeta and 13 Jbeta primers. TCRdb's table, derived via immunoSEQ multiplex PCR, lists solely in-frame clones and lacks some. The sample's table shows approximately 130,000 clones. Sequencing used PBMCs. The receptors shown here come from a woman in her sixties or seventies in good health and CMV-seronegative.

The gene calls are TRBV2 and TRBJ1-5; the D gene is possibly TRBD1 (6 bases). The germline V gene encodes CDR1 SNHLY and CDR2 FYNNEI. Trimming cost V 4 bases and J 2 bases, with 21 bases left between them. This CDR3 region has 18 residues. The CDR3 DNA reads as TGTGCCAGCAGTGTTCGGCAGGGGAGTCCGGATGGCAATCAGCCCCAGCATTTT. It codes for CASSVRQGSPDGNQPQHF.

The chain recombines TRBV28 with TRBJ2-6, with D hard to call. Germline-derived CDR1 and CDR2 are MDHEN and SYDVKM. Between the trimmed V and J ends, which lost 5 bases and 0 bases, there was a span of 8 bases. This CDR3 is built from 15 residues. The CDR3 loop is CASSLVYSGANVLTF. The CDR3 bases are TGTGCCAGCAGTCTAGTGTACTCTGGGGCCAACGTCCTGACTTTC. The complete variable domain, with remaining parts taken from reference TRBV28 and TRBJ2-6, reads DVKVTQSSRYLVKRTGEKVFLECVQDMDHENMFWYRQDPGLGLRLIYFSYDVKMKEKGDIPEGYSVSREKKERFSLILESASTNQTSMYLCASSLVYSGANVLTFGAGSRLTVL.

The V gene is TRBV6-1, the J gene TRBJ1-3; tentative D call: TRBD1 (5 bases). This CDR3 contains 15 residues. Trimming shortened V by 6 bases and J by 0 bases, and 12 bases separated the two germline ends. Germline V gives CDR1 MNHNS, CDR2 SASEGT. As DNA, the CDR3 is TGTGCCAGCAGGGCCGACAGCAACTCTGGAAACACCATATATTTT. Translating gives CASRADSNSGNTIYF.

The chain is built from TRBV9 and TRBJ2-1; D remains ambiguous. The CDR3 loop spans 15 amino acids. Deletions cut 0 bases from V and 0 bases from J, with 7 bases between. The germline CDR1 and CDR2 sequences are SGDLS and YYNGEE. The CDR3 bases are TGTGCCAGCAGCGTAGACCCGGGCTCCTACAATGAGCAGTTCTTC. This sequence encodes CASSVDPGSYNEQFF. Full variable domain (rest looked up from reference TRBV9 and TRBJ2-1): DSGVTQTPKHLITATGQRVTLRCSPRSGDLSVYWYQQSLDQGLQFLIQYYNGEERAKGNILERFSAQQFPDLHSELNLSSLELGDSALYFCASSVDPGSYNEQFFGPGTRLTVL.

J is TRBJ1-4 and V is TRBV4-1; D might be TRBD1 (6 bases). This CDR3 contains 16 residues. The V and J ends lost 1 base and 0 bases respectively, with 9 bases between them. The V gene's germline CDR1 is MGHRA and CDR2 YSYEKL. CDR3 region: CASSQGTVATNEKLFF. The CDR3 DNA sequence: TGCGCCAGCAGCCAAGGGACAGTAGCAACTAATGAAAAACTGTTTTTT.

V and J are TRBV7-3 and TRBJ1-1; unclear D gene. Trimming left V 6 bases short and J 4 bases short, with 12 bases between. The V gene's germline CDR1 is SGHTA and CDR2 FQGTGA. This CDR3 contains 13 residues. The CDR3 region has the DNA TGTGCCAGCAGGGTCAAGGGAGGCACTGAAGCTTTCTTT. This gives the protein CASRVKGGTEAFF.

This chain uses TRBV2 with TRBJ2-4; no definite D call. CDR1 and CDR2 from the germline V gene are SNHLY and FYNNEI. CDR3 size: 13 residues. Trimming shortened V by 7 bases and J by 7 bases, and 14 bases separated the two germline ends. The DNA of the CDR3 is TGTGCCAGCATAGGAGATTTCGCCAACATTCAGTACTTC. As protein: CASIGDFANIQYF.

The chain carries TRBV4-2 and TRBJ1-4; the D is unclear. The CDR3 totals 16 residues. V gave up 0 bases and J gave up 3 bases, with 11 bases separating them. Germline V gene sequence: CDR1 LGHNA, CDR2 YNFKEQ. CDR3 residues: CASSQDLAGSNEKLFF. CDR3 sequence (DNA): TGTGCCAGCAGCCAAGATCTTGCGGGGTCTAATGAAAAACTGTTTTTT.

The chain has TRBV7-9 and TRBJ2-7; 7 positions match TRBD2. After removal of 5 bases from V and 5 bases from J, the junction contained 6 bases not matched to a gene. Germline-derived CDR1 and CDR2 are SEHNR and FQNEAQ (reference sequence). The CDR3 length is 13 residues. The chain's CDR3 is CASSGAGFHEQYF. The CDR3 DNA is TGTGCCAGCAGCGGAGCGGGATTCCACGAGCAGTACTTC.

The chain links TRBV30 to TRBJ2-1; tentative D call: TRBD2 (5 bases). Germline V gene sequence: CDR1 GTSNPN, CDR2 SVGIG (reference sequence). The CDR3 is 12 residues long. V was trimmed by 2 bases and J by 6 bases, leaving 8 bases between them. CDR3 nucleotides: TGTGCCTGGAGTCCCCTAGCCAATGAGCAGTTCTTC. This sequence encodes CAWSPLANEQFF.

J is TRBJ2-7 and V is TRBV10-1; perhaps TRBD1 as D (6 bases). Germline V lookup: CDR1 WNHNN, CDR2 SYGVQD (reference sequence). V was trimmed by 8 bases and J by 3 bases, leaving 14 bases between them. The CDR3 covers 13 residues. CDR3 nucleotides: TGCGCCAGCTCAAACGGGACATTCTACGAGCAGTACTTC. Translating gives CASSNGTFYEQYF.

The gene calls are TRBV11-2 and TRBJ2-1, with TRBD2 identical over 10 bases. Germline values: CDR1 SGHAT, CDR2 FQNNGV. With 7 bases clipped from V and 2 bases from J, the junction kept 5 bases outside the gene matches. This CDR3 is built from 15 residues. CDR3 DNA: TGTGCCAGCACCCCTAGCGGGAGTGCCTACAATGAGCAGTTCTTC. Translating gives CASTPSGSAYNEQFF.

In nucleotides, the CDR3 is TGTGCCAGCAGCTTGACAGGGATGAATCAGCCCCAGCATTTT. Translating gives CASSLTGMNQPQHF. The rearrangement uses TRBV5-6 and TRBJ1-5; possible D gene TRBD1, 6 bases. V shed 1 base and J shed 4 bases, with 9 bases lying between them. Germline-derived CDR1 and CDR2 are SGHDT and YYEEEE. This CDR3 is built from 14 residues.

The genes are TRBV4-1 and TRBJ1-4; TRBD1 is a possible D gene (5 bases). The ends were cut back, 4 bases at V and 1 base at J, with 19 bases in the middle. CDR1 is MGHRA and CDR2 is YSYEKL in the germline V gene. This CDR3 spans 18 amino acids. The DNA for the CDR3 is TGCGCCAGCAGCCCAGGGAGGGTGTTTTTACGAACTAATGAAAAACTGTTTTTT. As protein: CASSPGRVFLRTNEKLFF.

The chain recombines TRBV30 with TRBJ2-7; D is unresolved. There are 11 residues in the CDR3. Trimming left V 0 bases short and J 6 bases short, with 6 bases between. Germline V gene lookup returns CDR1 GTSNPN and CDR2 SVGIG (reference sequence). CDR3 region: CAWSVGFEQYF. The CDR3 DNA follows: TGTGCCTGGAGTGTCGGGTTCGAGCAGTACTTC.

The CDR3 DNA sequence: TGTGCCACCACTGAGAGGGACAATGAGCAGTTCTTC. Its protein is CATTERDNEQFF. The rearrangement joins TRBV7-9 to TRBJ2-1, with a possible D match to TRBD2 (5 bases). CDR3 size: 12 residues. Trimming removed 10 bases at V and 5 bases at J, with 12 bases between. Germline loops: CDR1 SEHNR, CDR2 FQNEAQ (reference sequence).

The chain employs TRBV6-7 and TRBJ2-1; 16 positions match TRBD2. TRBV6-7 is classed as an ORF, of uncertain function. The J segment lost 15 bases and the V segment lost 8 bases, leaving 10 bases of the junction unmatched. The CDR3 spans 14 residues. The CDR3 sequence is CASPRGLAGGPWFF. CDR3 nucleotide sequence: TGTGCCAGCCCAAGGGGACTAGCGGGGGGGCCGTGGTTCTTC.

This chain joins TRBV5-4 and TRBJ2-5, with 9 bases lining up with TRBD1. CDR1 and CDR2 (germline): SGHNT, YYREEE (reference sequence). The CDR3 extends over 14 amino acids. The V gene end was trimmed by 4 bases and the J gene end by 3 bases; junction bases not matched to a gene: 4. This chain's CDR3 is CASSVTGGKETQYF. The CDR3, as DNA: TGTGCCAGCAGCGTGACAGGGGGGAAAGAGACCCAGTACTTC.